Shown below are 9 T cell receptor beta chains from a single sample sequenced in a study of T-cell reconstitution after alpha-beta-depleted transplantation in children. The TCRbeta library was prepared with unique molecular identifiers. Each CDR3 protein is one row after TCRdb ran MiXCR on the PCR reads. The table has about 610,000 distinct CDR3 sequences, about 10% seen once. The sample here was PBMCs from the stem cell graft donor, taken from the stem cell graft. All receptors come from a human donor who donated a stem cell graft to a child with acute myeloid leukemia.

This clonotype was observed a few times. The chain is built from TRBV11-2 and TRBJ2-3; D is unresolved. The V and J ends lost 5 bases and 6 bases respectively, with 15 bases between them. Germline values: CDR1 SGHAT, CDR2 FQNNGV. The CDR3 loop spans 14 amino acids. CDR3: CASSAQAIKDTQYF. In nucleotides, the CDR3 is TGTGCCAGCAGCGCCCAAGCTATCAAGGATACGCAGTATTTT.

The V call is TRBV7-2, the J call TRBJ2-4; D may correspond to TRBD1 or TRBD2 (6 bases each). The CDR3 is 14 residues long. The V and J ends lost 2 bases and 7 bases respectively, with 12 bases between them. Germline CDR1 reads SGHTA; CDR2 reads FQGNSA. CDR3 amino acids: CASSLTGAGNIQYF. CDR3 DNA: TGTGCCAGCAGCTTAACGGGGGCTGGGAACATTCAGTACTTC. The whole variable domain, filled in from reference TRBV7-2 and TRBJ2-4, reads GAGVSQSPSNKVTEKGKDVELRCDPISGHTALYWYRQSLGQGLEFLIYFQGNSAPDKSGLPSDRFSAERTGGSVSTLTIQRTQQEDSAVYLCASSLTGAGNIQYFGAGTRLSVL.

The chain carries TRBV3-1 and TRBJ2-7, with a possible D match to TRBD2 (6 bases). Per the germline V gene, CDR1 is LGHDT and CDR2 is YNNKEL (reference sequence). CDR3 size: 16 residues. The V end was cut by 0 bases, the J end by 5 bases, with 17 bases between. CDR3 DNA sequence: TGTGCCAGCAGCCAAGATGCGGGACTGCGGTTCCACGAGCAGTACTTC. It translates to CASSQDAGLRFHEQYF.

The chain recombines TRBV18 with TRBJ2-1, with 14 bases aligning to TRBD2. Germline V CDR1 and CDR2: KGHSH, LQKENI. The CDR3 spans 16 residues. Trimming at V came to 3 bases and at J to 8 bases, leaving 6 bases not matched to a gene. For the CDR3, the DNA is TGTGCCAGCTCACCCTCGGGGACTAGCGGGAGCCATGAGCAGTTCTTC. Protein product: CASSPSGTSGSHEQFF.

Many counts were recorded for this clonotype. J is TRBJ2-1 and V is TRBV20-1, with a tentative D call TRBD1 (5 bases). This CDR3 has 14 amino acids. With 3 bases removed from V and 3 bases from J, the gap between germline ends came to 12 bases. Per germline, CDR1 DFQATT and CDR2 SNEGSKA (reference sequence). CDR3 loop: CSASVGLVYNEQFF. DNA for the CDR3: TGCAGTGCTAGTGTGGGGCTAGTCTACAATGAGCAGTTCTTC.

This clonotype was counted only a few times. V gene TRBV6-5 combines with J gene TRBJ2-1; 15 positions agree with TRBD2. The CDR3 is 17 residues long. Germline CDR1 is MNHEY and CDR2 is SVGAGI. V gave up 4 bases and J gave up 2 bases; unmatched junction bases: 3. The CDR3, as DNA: TGTGCCAGCAGTTCAGGACTAGCGGGAGGGCCCTACAATGAGCAGTTCTTC. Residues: CASSSGLAGGPYNEQFF.

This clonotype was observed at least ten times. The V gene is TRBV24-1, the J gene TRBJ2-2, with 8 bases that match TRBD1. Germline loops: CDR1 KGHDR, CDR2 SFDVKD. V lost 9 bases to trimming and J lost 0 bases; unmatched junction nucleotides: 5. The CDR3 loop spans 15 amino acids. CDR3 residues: CATQGATSNTGELFF. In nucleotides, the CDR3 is TGTGCCACCCAGGGGGCGACCTCGAACACCGGGGAGCTGTTTTTT.

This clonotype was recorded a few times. Written as DNA, the CDR3 is TGTGCCAGCGGCGCCCGGGACTACACAGATACGCAGTATTTT. The encoded protein is CASGARDYTDTQYF. V is TRBV7-2 and J is TRBJ2-3, with 7 bases identical to TRBD2. Germline trimming cut 8 bases from V and 2 bases from J; bases unmatched to any gene: 7. This CDR3 is 14 amino acids long. Germline CDR1 is SGHTA and CDR2 is FQGNSA. The whole variable domain, remainder taken from reference TRBV7-2 and TRBJ2-3, is GAGVSQSPSNKVTEKGKDVELRCDPISGHTALYWYRQSLGQGLEFLIYFQGNSAPDKSGLPSDRFSAERTGGSVSTLTIQRTQQEDSAVYLCASGARDYTDTQYFGPGTRLTVL.

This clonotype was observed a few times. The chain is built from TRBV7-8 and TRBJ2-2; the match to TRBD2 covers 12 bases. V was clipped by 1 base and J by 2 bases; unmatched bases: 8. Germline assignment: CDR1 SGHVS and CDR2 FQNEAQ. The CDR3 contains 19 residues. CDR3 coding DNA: TGTGCCAGCAGCTTAGTACGACTAGCGGGGGCAAAAAACACCGGGGAGCTGTTTTTT. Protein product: CASSLVRLAGAKNTGELFF.